This is a list of T cell receptor beta chains from one sample in a study of shared clonotypes between healthy human individuals. The assay was immunoSEQ multiplex PCR, and TCRdb's table has in-frame clones only and misses some. In the table there are fewer than 400,000 clones, around 74% of which are singletons. The specimen sequenced was memory CD4+ T cells sorted from blood. The receptors derive from a young man in good health. The CDR3 runs from the conserved cysteine through the conserved F or W. A D gene is named only where the DNA matches it firmly. Where a row states a size, it is once, few, many or the class of an expanded clone; other rows omit it.

j_call d_call clone_size cdr3_length v_call cdr3_nt cdr3_aa
TRBJ2-7 TRBD2 NA 16 TRBV7-9 TGTGCCAGCAGCGTGGGACTAGCGGGAGAGGTCTTAGAGCAGTACTTC CASSVGLAGEVLEQYF
TRBJ2-1 NA NA 15 TRBV7-8 TGTGCCAGCAGCCACAGGGATTTTTCGGGGGGTGAGCAGTTCTTC CASSHRDFSGGEQFF
TRBJ2-7 NA once 13 TRBV5-1 TGCGCCAGCAGCTTGACGGATTCCTACGAGCAGTACTTC CASSLTDSYEQYF
TRBJ2-1 NA NA 16 TRBV18 TGTGCCAGCTCACCAGTGTCCCCGACACCTGGGTATGAGCAGTTCTTC CASSPVSPTPGYEQFF
TRBJ1-3 NA NA 16 TRBV18 TGTGCCAGCTCACGAACCAGGGGAACCGCTGGAAACACCATATATTTT CASSRTRGTAGNTIYF
TRBJ1-4 NA NA 15 TRBV7-2 TGTGCCAGCAGCTTAGGTTTATCTCCTAATGAAAAACTGTTTTTT CASSLGLSPNEKLFF
TRBJ2-2 TRBD2 NA 16 TRBV19 TGTGCCAGTAGTATGTATAGCGGGACGAACACCGGGGAGCTGTTTTTT CASSMYSGTNTGELFF
TRBJ2-7 NA NA 12 TRBV29-1 TGCAGCGCGAAACAGGGTCTCTACGAGCAGTACTTC CSAKQGLYEQYF
TRBJ2-7 TRBD1 NA 15 TRBV5-1 TGCGCCAGCAGCTCCGTCGGGACAGGGGGCACAAAGCAGTACTTC CASSSVGTGGTKQYF
TRBJ1-4 NA NA 14 TRBV5-1 TGCGCCAGCAGCCCCCGGGCAGGTCGTGAAAAACTGTTTTTT CASSPRAGREKLFF
TRBJ2-1 NA few 14 TRBV10-3 TGTGCCGCCCAGGGGGGGGCCATCGACAATGAGCAGTTCTTC CAAQGGAIDNEQFF
TRBJ2-7 TRBD2 NA 13 TRBV30 TGTGCCTGGAGTCCTAGCGGGAGCGGCGAGCAGTACTTC CAWSPSGSGEQYF
TRBJ2-7 NA NA 16 TRBV10-3 TGTGCCATCAGTGAGTCAAAAAGGGAGAGTTCCTACGAGCAGTACTTC CAISESKRESSYEQYF
TRBJ2-1 TRBD2 NA 12 TRBV2 TGTGCCACATCCCTAGCGGGAGAGATACAGTTCTTC CATSLAGEIQFF
TRBJ2-1 NA NA 14 TRBV6-1 TGTGCCAGCAGACAGGAAAGCTCCTACAATGAGCAGTTCTTC CASRQESSYNEQFF
TRBJ1-4 NA NA 16 TRBV11-2 TGTGCCAGCAGCTTAGGCCAACAGGGAAGAGTTGAAAAACTGTTTTTT CASSLGQQGRVEKLFF
TRBJ2-7 TRBD1 NA 15 TRBV19 TGTGCCAGTAGTACAACCGGGACAGGTGACTACGAGCAGTACTTC CASSTTGTGDYEQYF
TRBJ2-2 NA once 13 TRBV30 TGTGCCTGGAGGCCCTTGGACACCGGGGAGCTGTTTTTT CAWRPLDTGELFF
TRBJ2-3 TRBD1 NA 14 TRBV28 TGTGCCAGCACCCGGACAGGGGCACGGGATACGCAGTATTTT CASTRTGARDTQYF
TRBJ2-6 NA NA 16 TRBV2 TGTGCCAGTACCAATGGTCCCCGGCGTGGGGCCAACGTCCTGACTTTC CASTNGPRRGANVLTF
TRBJ1-4 NA once 14 TRBV5-5 TGTGCCAGCAGCTTGGTTGGTAGGGCCGAAAAACTGTTTTTT CASSLVGRAEKLFF
TRBJ1-5 NA NA 14 TRBV28 TGTGCCAGCAGTTATAACAGGGGCAATCAGCCCCAGCATTTT CASSYNRGNQPQHF
TRBJ2-5 TRBD1 NA 16 TRBV9 TGTGCCAGCAGCCCCGGGACAGTAAAGGCCCTAGAGACCCAGTACTTC CASSPGTVKALETQYF
TRBJ2-1 NA NA 16 TRBV2 TGTGCCAGCAGGGACTACGGGTCAAGCTCCTACAATGAGCAGTTCTTC CASRDYGSSSYNEQFF
TRBJ1-2 NA NA 12 TRBV11-2 TGTGCCAGCAGCTTATGGCTCTATGGCTACACCTTC CASSLWLYGYTF
TRBJ2-7 TRBD1 NA 15 TRBV18 TGTGCCAGCTCACCTACGAATGACAGGGCCTACGAGCAGTACTTC CASSPTNDRAYEQYF
TRBJ1-2 NA NA 14 TRBV7-9 TGTGCCAGCAGCCCCACGGGGACCTCCTATGGCTACACCTTC CASSPTGTSYGYTF
TRBJ1-2 TRBD1 NA 12 TRBV6-5 TGTGCCAGCAGGGGACAGGGGTATGGCTACACCTTC CASRGQGYGYTF
TRBJ2-7 TRBD1 NA 15 TRBV4-1 TGCGCCAGCAGCCATGCCGGACAGGGGGCCTACGAGCAGTACTTC CASSHAGQGAYEQYF
TRBJ1-3 NA NA 15 TRBV18 TGTGCCAGCTCACCGGGGCAGGGCTCTGGAAACACCATATATTTT CASSPGQGSGNTIYF
TRBJ1-2 NA once 14 TRBV6-6 TGTGCCAGCAGTTACCACGACACGAACTATGGCTACACCTTC CASSYHDTNYGYTF
TRBJ2-3 TRBD1 NA 16 TRBV6-6 TGTGCCAGCTCCAATCCCAGGGGGCTCGGCACAGATACGCAGTATTTT CASSNPRGLGTDTQYF
TRBJ2-1 NA NA 18 TRBV28 TGTGCCAGCAGCAACCTCCCGACAGGCCGAATCCCCTACAATGAGCAGTTCTTC CASSNLPTGRIPYNEQFF
TRBJ2-1 NA once 12 TRBV5-8 TGTGCCAGCAGCTTTAGCTACAATGAGCAGTTCTTC CASSFSYNEQFF
TRBJ2-1 NA NA 15 TRBV2 TGTGCCAGCGCCTGGGGGGTGATCGACTCCAATGAGCAGTTCTTC CASAWGVIDSNEQFF
TRBJ1-1 NA once 12 TRBV6-6 TGTGCCAGCAGCCGGGTTAACACTGAAGCTTTCTTT CASSRVNTEAFF
TRBJ2-5 NA NA 14 TRBV10-3 TGTGCCATCAGTGACGGAGACGGCGCACGGACCCAGTACTTC CAISDGDGARTQYF
TRBJ2-7 NA NA 16 TRBV2 TGTGCCAGCAGTGATTTCCGTTCCATATTTTCCTACGAGCAGTACTTC CASSDFRSIFSYEQYF
TRBJ2-7 TRBD1 NA 14 TRBV2 TGTGCCAGCAGTGGACAGGGGGTGTTCTACGAGCAGTACTTC CASSGQGVFYEQYF
TRBJ2-3 NA NA 10 TRBV20-1 TGCAGTGGCGAGGCGGGGCCTGGGTATTTT CSGEAGPGYF
TRBJ2-1 NA NA 15 TRBV6-6 TGTGCCAGCAGTTACCGGCTAGCGCGCTACAATGAGCAGTTCTTC CASSYRLARYNEQFF